Here is one T cell receptor beta chain with its context. Its antigen is unidentified. This sample is part of a study of post-analysis software for immune sequencing data. Whole-study context: Secondary progressive, relapsing-remitting and progressive-relapsing multiple sclerosis were among the included disease courses. General study points: Controls had significantly higher normalized Chao1 diversity than multiple sclerosis patients. Strong co-clustering by F measure was evident for samples that had been prepared in the same batch. Among 5 or 6 TRBV segments more frequent in patients than controls were TRBV5-6, TRBV5-1 and TRBV20-1.

Libraries were made from TCR beta cDNA, and they carried unique molecular identifiers. TCRdb re-derived calls from the PCR reads in MiXCR, one entry per CDR3 protein. The data show around 700,000 distinct CDR3 sequences, with 55% to 60% seen just once and approximately 10% held by the top ten. Trimming removed 4 bases at V and 4 bases at J, with 9 bases between. Germline lookup yields CDR1 MNHNY and CDR2 SVGAGI (reference sequence). The CDR3 has 13 amino acids. The sequenced material came from blood. V usage is TRBV6-6 and J usage is TRBJ2-3; D perhaps matches TRBD1 (7 bases). The TCR originated in a girl aged 2 to 9 with multiple sclerosis. The CDR3 coding sequence is TGTGCCAGCAGTTCCAGGGGGGCAGATACGCAGTATTTT. Its translation is CASSSRGADTQYF.